Sequencing of this TCR beta chain was carried out in a study of spatial heterogeneity in lung cancer. The CDR3 has 20 residues. CDR1 is SEHNR and CDR2 is FQNEAQ in the germline V gene (reference sequence). V lost 4 bases and J 0 bases, leaving 25 bases between the germline ends. TCRdb ran MiXCR on the 5' RACE reads and lists one entry per CDR3 protein. The profile shows about 52,000 distinct CDR3 sequences, roughly 7% of them singletons. Indicated time point: blood at routine non-recurrence follow-up after resection. Extraction of whole RNA from tumor, nontumor lung or frozen PBMC preceded unsorted sequencing.

The starting material was PBMCs, obtained at follow-up. This receptor was taken from a female donor with early-stage non-small cell lung cancer. The V call is TRBV7-9, the J call TRBJ2-1, with D possibly matching TRBD1 (5 bases). The CDR3, as DNA: TGTGCCAGCAGCTCTCCCAGGGTCCGACCCACCACCAGCTCCTACAATGAGCAGTTCTTC. Amino acids: CASSSPRVRPTTSSYNEQFF.